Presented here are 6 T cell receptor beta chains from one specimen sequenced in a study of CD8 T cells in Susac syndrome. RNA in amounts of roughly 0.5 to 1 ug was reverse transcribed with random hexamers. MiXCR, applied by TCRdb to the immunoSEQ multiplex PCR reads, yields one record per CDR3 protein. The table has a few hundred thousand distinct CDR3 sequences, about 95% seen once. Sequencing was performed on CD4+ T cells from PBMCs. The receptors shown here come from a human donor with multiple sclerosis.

Here the CDR3 reads CATSDPAGGNPDTQYF. Written as DNA, the CDR3 is TGTGCCACCAGTGATCCGGCAGGGGGCAATCCAGATACGCAGTATTTT. This sequence joins TRBV24-1 and TRBJ2-3, with 8 bases aligning to TRBD1. Looked up from germline, CDR1 is KGHDR and CDR2 is SFDVKD. The junction had 8 bases not matched to a gene; V was cut back by 3 bases and J by 4 bases. This CDR3 has 16 amino acids.

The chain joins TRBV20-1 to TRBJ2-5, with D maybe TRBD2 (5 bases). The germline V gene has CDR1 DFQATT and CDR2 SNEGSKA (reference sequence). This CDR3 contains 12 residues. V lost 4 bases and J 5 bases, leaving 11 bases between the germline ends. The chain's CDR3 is CSATEGGETQYF. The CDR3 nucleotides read TGCAGTGCTACCGAGGGTGGGGAGACCCAGTACTTC.

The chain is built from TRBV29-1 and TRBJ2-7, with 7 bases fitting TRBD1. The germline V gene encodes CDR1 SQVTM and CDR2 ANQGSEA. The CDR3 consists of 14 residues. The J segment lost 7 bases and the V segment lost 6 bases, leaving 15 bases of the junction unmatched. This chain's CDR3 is CSVVSNYRGREQYF. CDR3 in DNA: TGCAGCGTAGTCTCAAACTACAGGGGTCGAGAGCAGTACTTC.

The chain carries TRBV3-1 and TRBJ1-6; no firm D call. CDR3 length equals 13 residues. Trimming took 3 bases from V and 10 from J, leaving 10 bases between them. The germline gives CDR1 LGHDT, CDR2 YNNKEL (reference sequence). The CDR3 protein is CASSHHPGSPLHF. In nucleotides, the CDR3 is TGTGCCAGCAGCCATCATCCAGGCTCACCCCTCCACTTT. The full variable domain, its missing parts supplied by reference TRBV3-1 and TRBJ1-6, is DTAVSQTPKYLVTQMGNDKSIKCEQNLGHDTMYWYKQDSKKFLKIMFSYNNKELIINETVPNRFSPKSPDKAHLNLHINSLELGDSAVYFCASSHHPGSPLHFGNGTRLTVT.

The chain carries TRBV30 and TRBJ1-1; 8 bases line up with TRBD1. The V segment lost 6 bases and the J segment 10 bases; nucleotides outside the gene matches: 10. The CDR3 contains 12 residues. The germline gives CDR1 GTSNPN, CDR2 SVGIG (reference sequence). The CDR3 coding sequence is TGTGCCTGTGGGACAGGCCCAGTGATAGCTTTCTTT. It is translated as CACGTGPVIAFF.

CDR3 coding DNA: TGTGCCAGCAGTTTCCTCCTAGCTAACTATGGCTACACCTTC. This gives the protein CASSFLLANYGYTF. The chain has TRBV6-6 and TRBJ1-2; no clear D. CDR3 length equals 14 residues. V gave up 4 bases and J gave up 0 bases, with 9 bases separating them. CDR1 and CDR2 (germline): MNHNY, SVGAGI (reference sequence).